One TCR beta chain is described in this entry. What it recognizes is unknown. Naive CD8 cells lacked CD45RO, underwent positive selection for CCR7 and left out terminally differentiated effector memory CD45RA+ cells. Looked up from germline, CDR1 is SGHTA and CDR2 is FQGNSA. The CDR3 covers 14 residues. V was pared by 5 bases and J by 4 bases, with 6 bases of the junction left unmatched. The sample is drawn from a study of shared clonotypes between healthy human individuals. Study at large: Each donor's CD4 naive and CD4 memory cells filled three plates apiece, CD8 naive two, and CD8 memory one. Study-wide results and limits: Limited genetic and exposure-history diversity came from having few donors.

Some clones are missing from TCRdb's copy, which holds only in-frame ones; the method was immunoSEQ multiplex PCR. The sample comprises some 2.1 million clones, approximately 92% of which are singletons, and more than 1.5% rests with the top ten. The V call is TRBV7-2, the J call TRBJ1-2, with 8 bases identical to TRBD1. The sequenced material came from naive CD8+ T cells from PBMCs. The TCR was taken from a man aged 18 to 29 in good health. Some clones in this sample may be carry-over from other donors' samples. CDR3 protein: CASSPGGVVYGYTF. The CDR3 coding sequence is TGTGCCAGCAGCCCAGGGGGCGTAGTCTATGGCTACACCTTC.